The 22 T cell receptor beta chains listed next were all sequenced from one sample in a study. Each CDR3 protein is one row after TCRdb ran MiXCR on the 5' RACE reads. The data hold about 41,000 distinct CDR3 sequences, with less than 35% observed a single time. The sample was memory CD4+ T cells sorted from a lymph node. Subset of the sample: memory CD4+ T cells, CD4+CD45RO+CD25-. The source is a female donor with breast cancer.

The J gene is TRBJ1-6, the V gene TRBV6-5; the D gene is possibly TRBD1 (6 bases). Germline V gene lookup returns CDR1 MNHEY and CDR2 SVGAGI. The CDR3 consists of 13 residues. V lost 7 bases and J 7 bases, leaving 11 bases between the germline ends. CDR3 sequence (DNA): TGTGCCAGCACAGACAGGTCCAATTCACCCCTCCACTTT. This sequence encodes CASTDRSNSPLHF.

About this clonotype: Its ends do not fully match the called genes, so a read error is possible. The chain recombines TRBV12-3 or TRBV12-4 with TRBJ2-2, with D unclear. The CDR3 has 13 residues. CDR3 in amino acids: CASSLGPTGELFF. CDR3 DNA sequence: TGTGCCAGCAGCTTAGGCCCTACCGGGGAGCTGTTTTTT.

This chain's CDR3 is CASSWQGREQPQHF. As DNA, the CDR3 is TGTGCCAGCAGTTGGCAGGGTAGGGAACAGCCCCAGCATTTT. The chain combines TRBV12-3 or TRBV12-4 with TRBJ1-5, with D tentatively TRBD1 (5 bases). The V end was cut by 4 bases, the J end by 7 bases, with 14 bases between. The CDR3 runs to 14 residues.

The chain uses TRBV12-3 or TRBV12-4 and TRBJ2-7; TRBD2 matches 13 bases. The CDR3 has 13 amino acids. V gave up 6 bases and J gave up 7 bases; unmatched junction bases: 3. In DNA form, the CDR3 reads TGTGCCAGCAGGAGGACTAGCGGGGGAGAGCAGTACTTC. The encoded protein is CASRRTSGGEQYF.

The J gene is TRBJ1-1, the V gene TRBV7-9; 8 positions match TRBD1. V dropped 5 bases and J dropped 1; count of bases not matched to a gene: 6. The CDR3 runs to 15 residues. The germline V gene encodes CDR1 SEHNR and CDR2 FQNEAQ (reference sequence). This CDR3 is CASSIPGGRNTEAFF. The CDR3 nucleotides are TGTGCCAGCAGCATTCCAGGGGGCCGGAACACTGAAGCTTTCTTT.

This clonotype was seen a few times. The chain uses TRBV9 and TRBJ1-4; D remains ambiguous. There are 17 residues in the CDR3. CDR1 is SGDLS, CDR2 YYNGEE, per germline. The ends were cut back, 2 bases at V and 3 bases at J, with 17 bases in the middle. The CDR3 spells CASSVYAKVSANEKLFF. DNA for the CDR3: TGTGCCAGCAGCGTGTACGCAAAGGTGTCCGCTAATGAAAAACTGTTTTTT.

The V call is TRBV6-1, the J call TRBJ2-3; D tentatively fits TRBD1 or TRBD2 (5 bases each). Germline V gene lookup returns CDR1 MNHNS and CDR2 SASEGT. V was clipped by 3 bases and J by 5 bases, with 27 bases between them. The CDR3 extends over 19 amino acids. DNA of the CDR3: TGTGCCAGCAGTGAGCCAGGGTATCGCCCGGGGTACAAACAAGATACGCAGTATTTT. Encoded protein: CASSEPGYRPGYKQDTQYF.

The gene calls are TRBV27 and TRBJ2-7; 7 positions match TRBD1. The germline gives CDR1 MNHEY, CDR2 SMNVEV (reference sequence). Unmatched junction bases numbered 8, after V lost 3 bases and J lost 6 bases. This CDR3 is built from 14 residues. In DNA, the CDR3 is TGTGCCAGCAGTTTCGGGACAGTGAAGGGCGAGCAGTACTTC. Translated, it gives CASSFGTVKGEQYF.

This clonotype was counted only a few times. CDR3 nucleotides: TGTGCCAGCGCGGGGGGGACAGGCTTTAACTACGAGCAGTACTTC. Amino acids: CASAGGTGFNYEQYF. The chain uses TRBV12-3 or TRBV12-4 and TRBJ2-7, with a weak D call TRBD2 (9 bases). The CDR3 is 15 residues long. Trimming pared 8 bases from V and 3 bases from J, leaving 20 bases between.

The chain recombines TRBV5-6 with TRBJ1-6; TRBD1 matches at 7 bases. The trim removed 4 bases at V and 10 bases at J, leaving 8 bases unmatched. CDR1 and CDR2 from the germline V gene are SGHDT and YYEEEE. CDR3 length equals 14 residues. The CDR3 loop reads CASSREGGRSPLHF. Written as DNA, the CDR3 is TGTGCCAGCAGCCGGGAAGGGGGCAGGTCACCCCTCCACTTT.

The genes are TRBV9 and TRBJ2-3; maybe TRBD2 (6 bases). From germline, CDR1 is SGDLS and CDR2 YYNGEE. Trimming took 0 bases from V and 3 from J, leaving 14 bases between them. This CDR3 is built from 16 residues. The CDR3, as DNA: TGTGCCAGCAGCGTAGTTGGGGGGACCCCAACAGATACGCAGTATTTT. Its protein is CASSVVGGTPTDTQYF.

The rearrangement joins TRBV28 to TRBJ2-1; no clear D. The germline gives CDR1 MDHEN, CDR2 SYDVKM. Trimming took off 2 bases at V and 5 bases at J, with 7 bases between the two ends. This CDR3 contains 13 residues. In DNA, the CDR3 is TGTGCCAGCAGTTTAGGCCGAAACAATGAGCAGTTCTTC. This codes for CASSLGRNNEQFF.

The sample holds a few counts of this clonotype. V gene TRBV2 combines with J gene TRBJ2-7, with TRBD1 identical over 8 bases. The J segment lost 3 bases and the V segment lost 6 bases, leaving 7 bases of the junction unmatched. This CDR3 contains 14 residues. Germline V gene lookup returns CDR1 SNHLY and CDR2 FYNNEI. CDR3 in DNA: TGTGCCAGCAGCAAGGACAGGGACGTCTACGAGCAGTACTTC. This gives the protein CASSKDRDVYEQYF.

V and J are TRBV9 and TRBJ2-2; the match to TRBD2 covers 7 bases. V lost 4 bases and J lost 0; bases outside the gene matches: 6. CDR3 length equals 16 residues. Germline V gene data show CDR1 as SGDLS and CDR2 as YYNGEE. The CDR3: CASSIRGDANTGELFF. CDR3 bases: TGTGCCAGCAGCATCCGGGGGGACGCGAACACCGGGGAGCTGTTTTTT.

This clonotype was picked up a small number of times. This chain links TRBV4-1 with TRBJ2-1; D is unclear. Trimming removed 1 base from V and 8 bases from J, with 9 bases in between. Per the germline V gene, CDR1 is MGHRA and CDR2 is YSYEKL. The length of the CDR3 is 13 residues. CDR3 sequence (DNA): TGCGCCAGCAGCCAAGTGGGGAAGGATGAGCAGTTCTTC. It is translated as CASSQVGKDEQFF.

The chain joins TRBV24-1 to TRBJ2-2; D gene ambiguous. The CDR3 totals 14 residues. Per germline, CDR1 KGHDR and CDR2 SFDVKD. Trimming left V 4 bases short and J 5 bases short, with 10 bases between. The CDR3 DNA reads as TGTGCCACCAGTGACCGCTCGTGGACCGGGGAGCTGTTTTTT. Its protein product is CATSDRSWTGELFF.

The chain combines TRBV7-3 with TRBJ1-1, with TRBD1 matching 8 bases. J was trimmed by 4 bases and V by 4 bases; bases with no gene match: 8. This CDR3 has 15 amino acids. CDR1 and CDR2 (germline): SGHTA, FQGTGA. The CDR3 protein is CASSSGQGWGTEAFF. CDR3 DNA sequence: TGTGCCAGCAGCTCTGGACAGGGCTGGGGCACTGAAGCTTTCTTT.

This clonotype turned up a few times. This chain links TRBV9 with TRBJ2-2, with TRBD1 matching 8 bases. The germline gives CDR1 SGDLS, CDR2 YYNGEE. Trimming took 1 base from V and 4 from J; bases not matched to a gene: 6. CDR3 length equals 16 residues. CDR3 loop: CASSVRDRGGTGELFF. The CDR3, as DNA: TGTGCCAGCAGCGTACGCGACAGGGGAGGCACCGGGGAGCTGTTTTTT. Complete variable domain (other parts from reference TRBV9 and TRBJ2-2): DSGVTQTPKHLITATGQRVTLRCSPRSGDLSVYWYQQSLDQGLQFLIQYYNGEERAKGNILERFSAQQFPDLHSELNLSSLELGDSALYFCASSVRDRGGTGELFFGEGSRLTVL.

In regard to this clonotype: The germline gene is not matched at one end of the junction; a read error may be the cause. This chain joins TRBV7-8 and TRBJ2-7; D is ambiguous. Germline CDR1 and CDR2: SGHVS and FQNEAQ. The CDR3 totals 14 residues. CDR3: CASSLYDPNYERYF. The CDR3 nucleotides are TGTGCCAGCAGCTTATATGACCCGAACTACGAGCGGTACTTC.

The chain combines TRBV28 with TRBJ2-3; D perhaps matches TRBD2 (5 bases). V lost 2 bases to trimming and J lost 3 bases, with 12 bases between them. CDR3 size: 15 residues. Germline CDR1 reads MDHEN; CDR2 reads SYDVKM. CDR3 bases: TGTGCCAGCAGTTTAGGCATCAGGACTACAGATACGCAGTATTTT. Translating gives CASSLGIRTTDTQYF.

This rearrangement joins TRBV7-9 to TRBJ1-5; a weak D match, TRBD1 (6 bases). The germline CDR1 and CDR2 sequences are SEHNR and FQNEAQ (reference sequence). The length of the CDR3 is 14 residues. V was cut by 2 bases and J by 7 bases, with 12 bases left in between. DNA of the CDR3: TGTGCCAGCAGCTTAACAGGGTCGGAGCAGCCCCAGCATTTT. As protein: CASSLTGSEQPQHF.

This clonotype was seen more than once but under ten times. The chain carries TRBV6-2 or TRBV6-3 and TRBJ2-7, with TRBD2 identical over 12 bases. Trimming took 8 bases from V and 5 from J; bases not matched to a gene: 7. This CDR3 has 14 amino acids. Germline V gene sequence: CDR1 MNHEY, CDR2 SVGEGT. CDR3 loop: CASARRLAGDEQYF. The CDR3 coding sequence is TGTGCCAGCGCCCGAAGACTAGCGGGAGACGAGCAGTACTTC.